This T cell receptor beta chain emerged from a study of cytomegalovirus exposure and HLA in healthy donors. Germline-derived CDR1 and CDR2 are GTSNPN and SVGIG (reference sequence). The ends lost 2 bases at V and 3 bases at J; junction bases unmatched: 2. The CDR3 consists of 13 residues. Both 60 Vbeta primers and 13 Jbeta primers went into the PCR. Clones were read by immunoSEQ multiplex PCR, and TCRdb kept only the in-frame ones, dropping some. This table holds about 160,000 clones, about 80% found once. This clone has only a few counts. This sequence was found in a man between 25 and 39 years old in good health and CMV-seronegative. Input material: PBMCs. The chain combines TRBV30 with TRBJ2-3; TRBD1 matches at 7 bases. The CDR3 DNA follows: TGTGCCTGGAGTAAGGGGGCAACAGATACGCAGTATTTT. Its translation is CAWSKGATDTQYF.